One and the same sample provided the 20 T cell receptor beta chains below, sequenced in a study of control samples from healthy donors and cancer patients. Using immunoSEQ multiplex PCR, the repertoire was profiled, and TCRdb retains in-frame clones only, with some absent. The sample yields approximately 97,000 clones, roughly 92% seen once. The sequencing sample was made of blood. The source is a human donor in good health. The donor label of this sample is uncertain.

This chain links TRBV9 with TRBJ2-6; D remains ambiguous. The CDR3 length is 15 residues. The V end was cut by 0 bases, the J end by 2 bases, with 6 bases between. Germline V gene data show CDR1 as SGDLS and CDR2 as YYNGEE. The DNA of the CDR3 is TGTGCCAGCAGCGTAGCCCCTACTGGGGCCAACGTCCTGACTTTC. Translation: CASSVAPTGANVLTF.

J is TRBJ2-5 and V is TRBV5-1, with 7 bases matching TRBD1. The CDR3 is made up of 14 amino acids. In germline, CDR1 is SGHRS, CDR2 YFSETQ. V was clipped by 4 bases and J by 4 bases; unmatched bases: 7. The CDR3 loop is CASSVTGPPETQYF. The CDR3 coding sequence is TGCGCCAGCAGCGTGACAGGGCCTCCAGAGACCCAGTACTTC.

The rearrangement joins TRBV9 to TRBJ1-2; possible D gene TRBD1, 6 bases. V lost 3 bases to trimming and J lost 3 bases, with 15 bases between them. Looked up from germline, CDR1 is SGDLS and CDR2 is YYNGEE. CDR3 length: 15 residues. The CDR3 loop is CASSANVQGDYGYTF. In nucleotides, the CDR3 is TGTGCCAGCAGCGCGAACGTACAGGGAGACTATGGCTACACCTTC.

The rearrangement joins TRBV18 to TRBJ1-3; D not certain. The V end was cut by 4 bases, the J end by 3 bases, with 10 bases between. Germline V gene data show CDR1 as KGHSH and CDR2 as LQKENI. CDR3 size: 14 residues. The CDR3 loop is CASSRNTGGNTIYF. The CDR3 bases are TGTGCCAGCTCACGAAACACCGGTGGAAACACCATATATTTT.

This chain links TRBV9 with TRBJ2-3; a weak D match, TRBD2 (5 bases). V gave up 3 bases and J gave up 2 bases, with 7 bases separating them. The CDR3 sequence is 13 residues long. Germline assignment: CDR1 SGDLS and CDR2 YYNGEE. CDR3 in amino acids: CASSGTDTDTQYF. CDR3 nucleotide sequence: TGTGCCAGCAGCGGGACTGACACAGATACGCAGTATTTT.

V is TRBV19 and J is TRBJ1-3, with 9 bases lining up with TRBD1. Germline assignment: CDR1 LNHDA and CDR2 SQIVND (reference sequence). The J segment lost 4 bases and the V segment lost 4 bases, leaving 5 bases of the junction unmatched. There are 15 residues in the CDR3. The CDR3 loop reads CASSRDRELGNTIYF. DNA of the CDR3: TGTGCCAGTAGTAGGGACAGGGAGCTCGGAAACACCATATATTTT.

The chain is built from TRBV18 and TRBJ1-1; no clear D gene. Germline lookup yields CDR1 KGHSH and CDR2 LQKENI. V was clipped by 3 bases and J by 1 base, with 3 bases between them. This CDR3 comprises 12 residues. CDR3 sequence (DNA): TGTGCCAGCTCACCTCCGAACACTGAAGCTTTCTTT. It encodes CASSPPNTEAFF.

This chain uses TRBV7-2 with TRBJ1-5; D not certain. Germline V gives CDR1 SGHTA, CDR2 FQGNSA. This CDR3 contains 15 residues. The germline V and J ends were trimmed by 1 base and 7 bases, with 14 bases remaining between them. DNA of the CDR3: TGTGCCAGCAGCTTAGTGGGGTCAGCGGGGCAGCCCCAGCATTTT. Amino acid sequence: CASSLVGSAGQPQHF. Combining the CDR3 with reference TRBV7-2 and TRBJ1-5 gives the whole variable domain GAGVSQSPSNKVTEKGKDVELRCDPISGHTALYWYRQSLGQGLEFLIYFQGNSAPDKSGLPSDRFSAERTGGSVSTLTIQRTQQEDSAVYLCASSLVGSAGQPQHFGDGTRLSIL.

The chain carries TRBV7-2 and TRBJ2-3, with D maybe TRBD2 (6 bases). Germline CDR1 reads SGHTA; CDR2 reads FQGNSA. Trimming removed 5 bases from V and 2 bases from J, with 17 bases in between. The CDR3 is made up of 16 amino acids. For the CDR3, the DNA is TGTGCCAGCAGCGCTCGACTAGGGGCACTCACAGATACGCAGTATTTT. This encodes CASSARLGALTDTQYF.

CDR3 in amino acids: CASSPQQGIKEGYTF. The CDR3 coding sequence is TGTGCCAGCAGCCCCCAACAGGGTATCAAAGAGGGCTACACCTTC. The chain carries TRBV7-2 and TRBJ1-2; the D gene is possibly TRBD1 (6 bases). Trimming took 5 bases from V and 8 from J, leaving 21 bases between them. CDR1 is SGHTA, CDR2 FQGNSA, per germline. The CDR3 covers 15 residues.

The chain combines TRBV5-1 with TRBJ1-3; tentatively, D is TRBD1 (5 bases). Looked up from germline, CDR1 is SGHRS and CDR2 is YFSETQ. This CDR3 is 16 amino acids long. Trimming removed 4 bases from V and 1 base from J, with 15 bases in between. CDR3 DNA sequence: TGCGCCAGCAGCCTTGGGACGGGACCTTCTGGAAACACCATATATTTT. Amino acids: CASSLGTGPSGNTIYF.

This clone was observed many times. The chain employs TRBV12-5 and TRBJ2-7; weak D call: TRBD1 (6 bases). Germline V lookup: CDR1 LGHNT, CDR2 FRNRAP. Trimming left V 8 bases short and J 2 bases short, with 10 bases between. The CDR3 is 12 residues long. The CDR3 is CASSTGTYEQYF. CDR3 nucleotides: TGTGCTAGTTCTACAGGGACCTACGAGCAGTACTTC.

This sequence joins TRBV11-2 and TRBJ2-2; D gene ambiguous. This CDR3 comprises 14 residues. Germline CDR1 is SGHAT and CDR2 is FQNNGV. Trimming took 3 bases from V and 4 from J, leaving 9 bases between them. This CDR3 is CASSFQHGTGELFF. CDR3 nucleotide sequence: TGTGCCAGCAGCTTCCAGCACGGCACCGGGGAGCTGTTTTTT.

The chain employs TRBV5-1 and TRBJ2-1; D is perhaps TRBD1 or TRBD2 (7 bases each). The germline V gene has CDR1 SGHRS and CDR2 YFSETQ. CDR3 length equals 16 residues. V lost 1 base to trimming and J lost 6 bases, with 17 bases between them. DNA for the CDR3: TGCGCCAGCAGCTTGATGTCAGGGGGGGGCCCCAATGAGCAGTTCTTC. It is translated as CASSLMSGGGPNEQFF.

J is TRBJ1-6 and V is TRBV4-1; D not resolved. CDR1 MGHRA and CDR2 YSYEKL come from the germline V gene. V dropped 3 bases and J dropped 10 bases, with 13 bases sitting between them. There are 14 residues in the CDR3. This CDR3 reads CASSQFIFLSPLHF. The CDR3 DNA follows: TGCGCCAGCAGCCAGTTCATCTTTCTATCACCCCTCCACTTT.

The chain links TRBV2 to TRBJ1-2, with a weak D call TRBD1 (5 bases). The germline CDR1 and CDR2 sequences are SNHLY and FYNNEI. Trimming removed 6 bases at V and 7 bases at J, with 15 bases between. The CDR3 is 13 residues long. Written as DNA, the CDR3 is TGTGCCAGCAGAGCCCAGGGTGTAGGTGGCTACACCTTC. Translation: CASRAQGVGGYTF.

The rearrangement links TRBV5-1 to TRBJ2-7, with 9 bases lining up with TRBD1. The CDR3 is made up of 15 amino acids. V was clipped by 1 base and J by 2 bases; unmatched bases: 4. Germline CDR1 reads SGHRS; CDR2 reads YFSETQ. The CDR3: CASSLTGQGPYEQYF. The CDR3 DNA reads TGCGCCAGCAGCTTGACGGGACAGGGTCCCTACGAGCAGTACTTC.

The chain combines TRBV5-5 with TRBJ1-5; D remains unclear. Germline CDR1 is SGHKS and CDR2 is YYEKEE (reference sequence). This CDR3 has 15 residues. Between the trimmed V and J ends, which lost 1 base and 0 bases, there was a span of 8 bases. CDR3 DNA: TGTGCCAGCAGCTTGTCCTCCGATAGCAATCAGCCCCAGCATTTT. Translated, it gives CASSLSSDSNQPQHF.

V is TRBV6-6 and J is TRBJ1-1, with no clear D. This CDR3 is 13 amino acids long. Per germline, CDR1 MNHNY and CDR2 SVGAGI (reference sequence). Trimming took 6 bases from V and 6 from J, leaving 14 bases between them. In DNA, the CDR3 is TGTGCCAGCAGCCAACGAAAGCGCCCTGAAGCTTTCTTT. It encodes CASSQRKRPEAFF.

This rearrangement joins TRBV9 to TRBJ2-1, with a possible D match to TRBD2 (5 bases). This CDR3 comprises 11 residues. The V end was cut by 5 bases, the J end by 9 bases, with 9 bases between. Germline V CDR1 and CDR2: SGDLS, YYNGEE. The CDR3 reads CASRGVGEQFF. As DNA, the CDR3 is TGTGCCAGCAGGGGAGTCGGTGAGCAGTTCTTC.